Listed below are T cell receptor beta chains from one sample, sequenced in a study of T-cell reconstitution after alpha-beta-depleted transplantation in children. TCRdb called the PCR reads again in MiXCR, with one record for every CDR3 protein. In the table there are approximately 500,000 distinct CDR3 sequences, approximately 10% of which are singletons. Specimen: PBMCs, collected before TCRalphabeta/CD19-depleted stem cell transplant. These receptors were collected from a child aged 2 to 15 with inherited bone marrow failure, due to receive a stem cell transplant. The CDR3 runs from the conserved cysteine through the conserved F or W. A D gene is named only where the DNA matches it firmly.

j_call	v_call	d_call	cdr3_aa
TRBJ1-1	TRBV5-1	TRBD1	CASSLEAGGWTEAFF
TRBJ2-6	TRBV5-1	-	CASSLIRDGGSGANVLTF
TRBJ2-7	TRBV5-6	TRBD1	CASSTRDRVVYEQYF
TRBJ2-2	TRBV7-2	TRBD2	CANPSTSGVNTGELFF
TRBJ1-2	TRBV7-2	TRBD1	CASSWIRDRPYGYTF
TRBJ2-1	TRBV5-1	TRBD2	CASSLSGGGDEQFF
TRBJ2-1	TRBV28	-	CASSSHRGGNEQFF
TRBJ2-6	TRBV11-1	TRBD1	CASSADRGVLSGANVLTF
TRBJ2-5	TRBV5-1	TRBD1	CASSLLGQGGETQYF
TRBJ2-7	TRBV7-2	-	CASSLEDHSSYEQYF
TRBJ1-5	TRBV7-2	-	CASSLEVRGNQPQHF
TRBJ2-3	TRBV12-3/TRBV12-4	-	CASSSGPNTQYF
TRBJ2-1	TRBV4-3	-	CASSRGLDNEQFF
TRBJ2-3	TRBV29-1	TRBD2	CSVVAGPSSTDTQYF
TRBJ2-1	TRBV12-5	-	CASGLYGYNEQFF
TRBJ2-1	TRBV19	-	CASSQLDLAGNEQFF
TRBJ2-7	TRBV4-3	TRBD1	CASSQDQGQGYEQYF
TRBJ2-5	TRBV4-1	TRBD1	CASSSPGQGALQETQYF
TRBJ1-1	TRBV20-1	-	CSAGRRGTEAFF
TRBJ2-1	TRBV5-6	-	CASSFRDPFYNEQFF
TRBJ2-1	TRBV27	TRBD2	CASRLSGKYNEQFF
TRBJ2-7	TRBV7-9	TRBD2	CASSGTSGRGYEQYF
TRBJ1-4	TRBV18	-	CASSTTGLNEKLFF
TRBJ2-1	TRBV29-1	TRBD1	CSARTGSYNEQFF
TRBJ2-3	TRBV29-1	TRBD2	CSVELREPSTDTQYF
TRBJ2-7	TRBV28	-	CASTRMRGYEQYF
TRBJ1-5	TRBV7-9	-	CASSLWSGTDNQPQHF
TRBJ2-7	TRBV6-2/TRBV6-3	-	CASSYKGDSYEQYF
TRBJ1-1	TRBV28	-	CASEGTGNTEAFF
TRBJ2-6	TRBV5-1	TRBD2	CASSSRTSASGANVLTF
TRBJ2-1	TRBV27	-	CASSFREQFF